The T cell receptor (beta chain) described here comes from a study of T-cell reconstitution after alpha-beta-depleted transplantation in children. CDR3 length equals 15 residues. Germline V gene sequence: CDR1 SGHKS, CDR2 YYEKEE (reference sequence). Trimming removed 0 bases at V and 5 bases at J, with 9 bases between. Unique molecular identifiers tagged the TCRbeta library. MiXCR, run by TCRdb on the PCR reads, gives a single entry per CDR3 protein. Among roughly 500,000 distinct CDR3 sequences listed, around a third were seen once. The V call is TRBV5-5, the J call TRBJ1-6; TRBD1 might be the D (5 bases). This material consisted of PBMCs from the stem cell graft donor, taken from the stem cell graft. This receptor was identified in a human donor who donated a stem cell graft to a child with aplastic anemia. CDR3 region: CASSLVGHDNSPLHF. CDR3 bases: TGTGCCAGCAGCTTGGTGGGGCACGATAATTCACCCCTCCACTTT.